A single sample is the source of the 9 T cell receptor beta chains below, sequenced in a study of tumor and adjacent non-tumor tissue in lung cancer. TCRbeta libraries were built with three rounds of nested PCR, modified from ARM-PCR. TCRdb called the multiplex PCR reads again in MiXCR, with one record for every CDR3 protein. This table holds 65,000 to 70,000 distinct CDR3 sequences, roughly 60% found once. The template was RNA from unsorted bulk tissue. Sequencing input: lung tumor tissue. These receptors came from a man aged 50-59 years with non-small cell lung cancer.

This chain connects TRBV5-1 to TRBJ2-2; D gene unclear. Germline values: CDR1 SGHRS, CDR2 YFSETQ. Trimming stripped 5 bases from V and 3 bases from J, with 8 bases between. The CDR3 loop spans 13 amino acids. CDR3 DNA sequence: TGCGCCAGCAGTGTTCAAGACACCGGGGAGCTGTTTTTT. Amino acids: CASSVQDTGELFF.

The table lists this clonotype with many counts. This chain joins TRBV12-3 or TRBV12-4 and TRBJ2-7, with D perhaps TRBD1 (5 bases). V lost 3 bases and J 2 bases, leaving 11 bases between the germline ends. The CDR3 runs to 14 residues. The CDR3 protein is CASSFPRVPYEQYF. DNA for the CDR3: TGTGCCAGCAGTTTTCCCAGGGTTCCCTACGAGCAGTACTTC.

Concerning this clonotype itself: The conserved closing phenylalanine or tryptophan is absent in this CDR3, likely reflecting a read error. The genes are TRBV30 and TRBJ2-7; no firm D call. The CDR3 consists of 13 residues. Germline lookup yields CDR1 GTSNPN and CDR2 SVGIG (reference sequence). V shed 3 bases and J shed 8 bases, with 17 bases lying between them. CDR3 region: CAWRAPPATQQYL. The CDR3, as DNA: TGTGCCTGGAGGGCCCCACCCGCAACACAGCAGTACTTA.

This clonotype was counted once. The CDR3 sequence is CASTRRSSGLSYEQYF. In DNA form, the CDR3 reads TGTGCCAGCACCCGGCGCAGCAGCGGTCTATCCTACGAGCAGTACTTC. This chain uses TRBV6-1 with TRBJ2-7; TRBD2 is a possible D gene (5 bases). The length of the CDR3 is 16 residues. Trimming took 7 bases from V and 1 from J, leaving 20 bases between them. Germline assignment: CDR1 MNHNS and CDR2 SASEGT.

As regards this clonotype: Lacking the conserved final phenylalanine or tryptophan, this CDR3 likely reflects a read error. The gene calls are TRBV6-5 and TRBJ2-3; possibly TRBD1 for D (5 bases). The CDR3 sequence is 13 residues long. The germline V gene has CDR1 MNHEY and CDR2 SVGAGI. In DNA, the CDR3 is TGTGCCAGCAGTTTGACAGACACAGATGCGCAGTATTCA. Translation gives CASSLTDTDAQYS.

Notes on this clonotype: Since a much larger clone is just one base distant, this may be a read error. V and J are TRBV6-1 and TRBJ2-3; D gene uncertain. The CDR3 is made up of 12 amino acids. CDR1 and CDR2 from the germline V gene are MNHNS and SASEGT. The CDR3 spells CANSEMGDTQYF. The CDR3 coding sequence is TGTGCCAACAGTGAAATGGGAGATACGCAGTATTTT.

This clonotype occurred many times. V gene TRBV30 combines with J gene TRBJ2-7; 10 nucleotides line up with TRBD1. The CDR3 consists of 13 residues. The V segment lost 8 bases and the J segment 6 bases; nucleotides outside the gene matches: 10. Germline V gives CDR1 GTSNPN, CDR2 SVGIG (reference sequence). CDR3 in amino acids: CAVARQGASEQYF. The CDR3 DNA reads TGTGCCGTAGCGAGACAGGGGGCAAGCGAGCAGTACTTC.

This clonotype came up once. Since a much larger clone is just one base distant, this may be a read error. V gene TRBV21-1 combines with J gene TRBJ1-1; the table's D gene call, TRBD1, was not cross checked with the DNA. TRBV21-1 is termed a pseudogene. This CDR3 comprises 13 residues. CDR3 protein: CASSGQGNTEVFF. Written as DNA, the CDR3 is TGTGCCAGCAGCGGACAGGGGAACACTGAAGTTTTCTTT.

This clonotype occurred many times. CDR3 bases: TGTGCCAGCAGCTTACAACTTGCAGATACGCAGTATTTT. Protein: CASSLQLADTQYF. This chain connects TRBV11-2 to TRBJ2-3; D unclear. This CDR3 comprises 13 residues. V lost 2 bases to trimming and J lost 4 bases, with 7 bases between them. Germline V gives CDR1 SGHAT, CDR2 FQNNGV.